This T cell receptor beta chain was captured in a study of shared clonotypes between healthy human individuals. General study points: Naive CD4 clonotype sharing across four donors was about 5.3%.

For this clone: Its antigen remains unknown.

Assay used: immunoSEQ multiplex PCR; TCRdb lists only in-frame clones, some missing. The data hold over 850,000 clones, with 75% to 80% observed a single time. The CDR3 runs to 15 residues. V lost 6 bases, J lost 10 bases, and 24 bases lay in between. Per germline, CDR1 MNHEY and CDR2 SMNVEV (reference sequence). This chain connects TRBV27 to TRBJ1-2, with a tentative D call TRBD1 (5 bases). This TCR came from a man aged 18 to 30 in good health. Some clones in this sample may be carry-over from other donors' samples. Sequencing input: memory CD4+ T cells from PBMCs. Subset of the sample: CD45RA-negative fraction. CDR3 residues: CASSPGWGGKMDYTF. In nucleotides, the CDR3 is TGTGCCAGCAGCCCCGGGTGGGGGGGTAAGATGGACTACACCTTC.